Each of the 8 T cell receptor beta chains below was sequenced from the same sample in a study of glioma-infiltrating T cells. Amplification of TCR alpha and beta CDR3 regions from RNA used iRepertoire nested multiplex PCR. TCRdb redid the calling of the multiplex PCR reads with MiXCR, one entry per CDR3 protein. This sample has about 130,000 distinct CDR3 sequences, with 24% found just once. Sequences were obtained from glioma tissue, nonneoplastic brain tissue, or PBMCs (not recorded which). Receptors were obtained from a human donor with low-grade glioma or glioblastoma, undergoing nonglioma brain surgery, or in good health (not recorded which).

The DNA of the CDR3 is TGCGCCAGCAGTAAACTAGCGGGGGAGGGGAATGAGCAGTTCTTC. It is translated as CASSKLAGEGNEQFF. The chain has TRBV10-1 and TRBJ2-1; the match to TRBD2 covers 11 bases. Germline V gene sequence: CDR1 WNHNN, CDR2 SYGVQD (reference sequence). The CDR3 length is 15 residues. The junction had 7 bases not matched to a gene; V was cut back by 5 bases and J by 7 bases.

This clonotype was counted a few times. The rearrangement links TRBV3-1 to TRBJ1-1; 8 bases match TRBD1. The CDR3 spans 17 residues. In germline, CDR1 is LGHDT, CDR2 YNNKEL (reference sequence). J was trimmed by 1 base and V by 0 bases; bases with no gene match: 7. The CDR3 region is CASSQDPRGPANTEAFF. The CDR3 DNA sequence: TGTGCCAGCAGCCAAGATCCCAGGGGGCCCGCGAACACTGAAGCTTTCTTT.

J is TRBJ2-7 and V is TRBV5-1; D remains unclear. The CDR3 covers 13 residues. The germline gives CDR1 SGHRS, CDR2 YFSETQ. The ends were cut back, 1 base at V and 9 bases at J, with 14 bases in the middle. In nucleotides, the CDR3 is TGCGCCAGCAGCTTGCCGCCTGGGGATGCGCAGTACGTC. Translation: CASSLPPGDAQYV.

This clonotype was counted at least ten times. The CDR3 reads CASSSLTDTQYF. CDR3 coding DNA: TGTGCCAGCAGTTCCCTCACAGATACGCAGTATTTT. The genes are TRBV28 and TRBJ2-3, with D unresolved. The V end was cut by 4 bases, the J end by 2 bases, with 4 bases between. Germline V gives CDR1 MDHEN, CDR2 SYDVKM. The CDR3 is 12 amino acids. The full variable domain, in which reference TRBV28 and TRBJ2-3 provide the parts outside the CDR3, is DVKVTQSSRYLVKRTGEKVFLECVQDMDHENMFWYRQDPGLGLRLIYFSYDVKMKEKGDIPEGYSVSREKKERFSLILESASTNQTSMYLCASSSLTDTQYFGPGTRLTVL.

This clonotype has more than one count but fewer than ten. The V and J genes are TRBV6-1 and TRBJ2-1; possibly TRBD1 for D (5 bases). V lost 4 bases and J lost 7, with 17 bases in between. Germline V gene sequence: CDR1 MNHNS, CDR2 SASEGT. CDR3 size: 15 residues. CDR3 DNA: TGTGCCAGCAGTGGAAGCCAGGGTGGATGGAATGAGCAGTTCTTC. Its translation: CASSGSQGGWNEQFF.

This clonotype was counted between two and nine times. The gene calls are TRBV20-1 and TRBJ1-1; possibly TRBD1 for D (5 bases). Trimming removed 0 bases from V and 2 bases from J, with 10 bases in between. Germline loops: CDR1 DFQATT, CDR2 SNEGSKA (reference sequence). The CDR3 consists of 14 residues. The CDR3 sequence is CSARDFRGNTEAFF. The CDR3 nucleotides are TGCAGTGCTAGAGATTTTCGGGGCAACACTGAAGCTTTCTTT.

Of note for this clonotype: This may be a read error: a much more frequent sequence differs by one nucleotide. This chain connects TRBV6-2 or TRBV6-3 to TRBJ2-2; D might be TRBD1 (6 bases). Germline loops: CDR1 MNHEY, CDR2 SVGEGT. This CDR3 spans 16 amino acids. Trimming pared 6 bases from V and 2 bases from J, leaving 16 bases between. The CDR3 DNA is TGTGCCAGCAGCCCTGGACAGACCTTCAACACCGGGGAGCTGTTTTTT. Translating it yields CASSPGQTFNTGELFF.

V and J are TRBV29-1 and TRBJ1-2; tentatively, D is TRBD1 (5 bases). Trimming left V 7 bases short and J 1 base short, with 10 bases between. The germline V gene encodes CDR1 SQVTM and CDR2 ANQGSEA. This CDR3 contains 12 residues. CDR3 region: CSASGLNYGYTF. CDR3 DNA sequence: TGCAGCGCCTCAGGGCTTAACTATGGCTACACCTTC.